The 24 T cell receptor beta chains presented below share a single source sample, sequenced in a study of cytomegalovirus exposure and HLA in healthy donors. It was with 60 Vbeta and 13 Jbeta primers that the PCR ran. Method: immunoSEQ multiplex PCR; TCRdb's copy keeps in-frame clones and lacks some. The sample yields some 150,000 clones, 70% to 80% seen once. Sequenced: PBMCs. Receptors originate from a human donor in good health.

The V and J genes are TRBV10-3 and TRBJ1-1; D remains ambiguous. Germline CDR1 and CDR2: ENHRY and SYGVKD. The V gene lost 4 bases and the J gene lost 5 bases, with 11 bases spanning the gap. The CDR3 is 13 amino acids. The CDR3 coding sequence is TGTGCCATCAGTGCCCAAGAGGGTACTGAAGCTTTCTTT. It codes for CAISAQEGTEAFF.

The chain combines TRBV6-5 with TRBJ2-1, with D perhaps matching TRBD2 (6 bases). CDR1 and CDR2 from the germline V gene are MNHEY and SVGAGI. The CDR3 runs to 14 residues. V shed 0 bases and J shed 9 bases, with 12 bases lying between them. The CDR3 reads CASSYSGTYGEQFF. The CDR3 DNA sequence: TGTGCCAGCAGTTACTCAGGGACTTACGGTGAGCAGTTCTTC.

The chain links TRBV30 to TRBJ2-3; TRBD2 might be the D (6 bases). From germline, CDR1 is GTSNPN and CDR2 SVGIG (reference sequence). Trimming took off 4 bases at V and 4 bases at J, with 15 bases between the two ends. This CDR3 comprises 14 residues. The CDR3 spells CAWNPGPSADTQYF. For the CDR3, the DNA is TGTGCCTGGAACCCGGGCCCTAGCGCAGATACGCAGTATTTT.

This clone was seen once. The V and J genes are TRBV7-2 and TRBJ2-5; possibly TRBD2 for D (7 bases). V dropped 2 bases and J dropped 4 bases, with 11 bases sitting between them. The CDR3 sequence is 14 residues long. The germline gives CDR1 SGHTA, CDR2 FQGNSA. This CDR3 is CASSLRGAGETQYF. The CDR3 DNA sequence: TGTGCCAGCAGCTTACGGGGGGCCGGAGAGACCCAGTACTTC.

The chain uses TRBV6-1 and TRBJ1-5, with D perhaps TRBD1 (6 bases). V dropped 5 bases and J dropped 1 base, with 12 bases sitting between them. Germline V gene sequence: CDR1 MNHNS, CDR2 SASEGT. The CDR3 runs 15 residues. The CDR3 loop reads CASSFTGNSNQPQHF. The DNA of the CDR3 is TGTGCCAGCAGTTTTACAGGGAACAGCAATCAGCCCCAGCATTTT.

The CDR3: CASDSLASYEQYF. The CDR3 DNA reads as TGTGCCAGCGACTCTCTGGCGAGCTACGAGCAGTACTTC. V is TRBV7-9 and J is TRBJ2-7, with D uncertain. The V end was cut by 8 bases, the J end by 3 bases, with 14 bases between. The CDR3 consists of 13 residues. In germline, CDR1 is SEHNR, CDR2 FQNEAQ (reference sequence).

This rearrangement joins TRBV18 to TRBJ1-6; a possible D gene is TRBD1 (5 bases). The V gene's germline CDR1 is KGHSH and CDR2 LQKENI. The CDR3 contains 16 residues. The V end was cut by 6 bases, the J end by 3 bases, with 15 bases between. CDR3 sequence reads: CASSHLGGGYNSPLHF. The CDR3 bases are TGTGCCAGCTCCCATCTGGGGGGGGGCTATAATTCACCCCTCCACTTT. Complete variable domain (other parts from reference TRBV18 and TRBJ1-6): NAGVMQNPRHLVRRRGQEARLRCSPMKGHSHVYWYRQLPEEGLKFMVYLQKENIIDESGMPKERFSAEFPKEGPSILRIQQVVRGDSAAYFCASSHLGGGYNSPLHFGNGTRLTVT.

V and J are TRBV5-4 and TRBJ2-2; a possible D gene is TRBD2 (6 bases). This CDR3 contains 15 residues. V was clipped by 1 base and J by 4 bases, with 11 bases between them. From germline, CDR1 is SGHNT and CDR2 YYREEE (reference sequence). CDR3 DNA: TGTGCCAGCAGCTTGATTGGGGAGGCCACCGGGGAGCTGTTTTTT. It yields the protein CASSLIGEATGELFF. The variable domain in full, completed from reference TRBV5-4 and TRBJ2-2, reads ETGVTQSPTHLIKTRGQQVTLRCSSQSGHNTVSWYQQALGQGPQFIFQYYREEENGRGNFPPRFSGLQFPNYSSELNVNALELDDSALYLCASSLIGEATGELFFGEGSRLTVL.

Remarks on this clone: No conserved phenylalanine or tryptophan is present at the end of the CDR3, so a read error is the likely explanation. The gene calls are TRBV6-5 and TRBJ1-1, with 7 positions matching TRBD1. The germline CDR1 and CDR2 sequences are MNHEY and SVGAGI. After removal of 1 base from V and 1 base from J, the junction contained 6 bases not matched to a gene. The CDR3 length is 16 residues. The CDR3 DNA is TGTGCCAGCAGTTACTTAATCTGGGACAGGAACACTGAAGCTTTCCTT. Translating gives CASSYLIWDRNTEAFL.

In DNA form, the CDR3 reads TGTGCCAGCAGTGAACAGGTGGCAACTAATGAAAAACTGTTTTTT. Translation: CASSEQVATNEKLFF. This rearrangement joins TRBV6-1 to TRBJ1-4; the D is unclear. The V end lost 2 bases, the J end lost 0 bases, and 7 bases lay between the germline ends. The CDR3 totals 15 residues. CDR1 and CDR2 from the germline V gene are MNHNS and SASEGT.

The chain employs TRBV7-2 and TRBJ2-3; 8 bases fit TRBD2. V shed 2 bases and J 4 bases; nucleotides not matched to a gene: 8. Germline V CDR1 and CDR2: SGHTA, FQGNSA. The length of the CDR3 is 16 residues. The CDR3 is CASSLRQRGRSDTQYF. The CDR3 DNA reads as TGTGCCAGCAGCTTACGGCAGCGGGGGAGGTCAGATACGCAGTATTTT.

The rearrangement joins TRBV29-1 to TRBJ2-7, with D possibly TRBD1 on 6 matching bases. Between the trimmed V and J ends, which lost 3 bases and 5 bases, there was a span of 14 bases. The CDR3 has 13 amino acids. CDR1 SQVTM and CDR2 ANQGSEA come from the germline V gene. For the CDR3, the DNA is TGCAGCGTTGATGGGGACACCGGCCACGAGCAGTACTTC. Encoded protein: CSVDGDTGHEQYF.

V and J are TRBV5-1 and TRBJ1-5; D not certain. The germline V gene has CDR1 SGHRS and CDR2 YFSETQ. The V gene lost 0 bases and the J gene lost 5 bases, with 12 bases spanning the gap. The CDR3 covers 15 residues. The CDR3 nucleotides are TGCGCCAGCAGCTTGGGAGGGCAGGTTTATCAGCCCCAGCATTTT. Translation gives CASSLGGQVYQPQHF. The full variable domain, its missing parts supplied by reference TRBV5-1 and TRBJ1-5, is KAGVTQTPRYLIKTRGQQVTLSCSPISGHRSVSWYQQTPGQGLQFLFEYFSETQRNKGNFPGRFSGRQFSNSRSEMNVSTLELGDSALYLCASSLGGQVYQPQHFGDGTRLSIL.

This chain connects TRBV27 to TRBJ2-2; D unclear. The CDR3 runs 12 residues. V dropped 6 bases and J dropped 4 bases, with 6 bases sitting between them. The V gene's germline CDR1 is MNHEY and CDR2 SMNVEV (reference sequence). The CDR3 sequence is CASSTRTGELFF. The CDR3 DNA reads TGTGCCAGCAGCACGCGCACCGGGGAGCTGTTTTTT.

This chain uses TRBV5-1 with TRBJ2-3; 12 nucleotides align to TRBD2. Per germline, CDR1 SGHRS and CDR2 YFSETQ. Trimming at V came to 4 bases and at J to 3 bases, leaving 6 bases not matched to a gene. This CDR3 region has 16 residues. CDR3 coding DNA: TGCGCCAGCAGCCTCCGGACTAGCGGGGCGACAGATACGCAGTATTTT. This gives the protein CASSLRTSGATDTQYF.

The rearrangement uses TRBV19 and TRBJ2-7; TRBD2 aligns across 8 bases. V shed 6 bases and J 0 bases; nucleotides not matched to a gene: 7. This CDR3 is 15 amino acids long. Germline values: CDR1 LNHDA, CDR2 SQIVND (reference sequence). CDR3 region: CASSPLAGISYEQYF. In DNA, the CDR3 is TGTGCCAGTAGCCCTTTAGCGGGGATCTCCTACGAGCAGTACTTC.

The J gene is TRBJ1-6, the V gene TRBV27, with 7 bases lining up with TRBD1. In germline, CDR1 is MNHEY, CDR2 SMNVEV (reference sequence). Germline trimming cut 0 bases from V and 0 bases from J; bases unmatched to any gene: 8. This CDR3 region has 19 residues. The CDR3 here is CASSLSRPRGSSYNSPLHF. CDR3 nucleotides: TGTGCCAGCAGTTTATCTCGGCCCAGGGGGAGCTCCTATAATTCACCCCTCCACTTT.

The V gene is TRBV6-1, the J gene TRBJ2-7, with 7 bases fitting TRBD1. CDR1 and CDR2 from the germline V gene are MNHNS and SASEGT. CDR3 length: 12 residues. Trimming cost V 11 bases and J 3 bases; bases outside gene matches: 7. The CDR3 DNA follows: TGTGCCCTTACAGGGGTCGGCTACGAGCAGTACTTC. It codes for CALTGVGYEQYF.

With respect to this clone: At one of its ends the junction is not consistent with the germline gene, which may arise from a read error. The chain employs TRBV6-5 and TRBJ1-2; possibly TRBD1 for D (5 bases). This CDR3 has 12 residues. In germline, CDR1 is MNHEY, CDR2 SVGAGI. The CDR3 DNA sequence: TGTGCCAGCGACAGCAGGGACTATGGCTACCCCTTC. Its protein is CASDSRDYGYPF.

This chain joins TRBV7-2 and TRBJ2-7; 7 bases line up with TRBD2. Germline CDR1 and CDR2: SGHTA and FQGNSA. Trimming at V came to 5 bases and at J to 0 bases, leaving 10 bases not matched to a gene. CDR3 length equals 16 residues. This chain's CDR3 is CASSLRPSGLSYEQYF. CDR3 sequence (DNA): TGTGCCAGCAGCCTACGCCCTAGCGGACTCTCCTACGAGCAGTACTTC.

The chain joins TRBV10-1 to TRBJ2-1; TRBD1 aligns across 7 bases. The J segment lost 5 bases and the V segment lost 6 bases, leaving 22 bases of the junction unmatched. From germline, CDR1 is WNHNN and CDR2 SYGVQD (reference sequence). This CDR3 contains 19 residues. CDR3 sequence: CASSDYFGTPGQTDNEQFF. Written as DNA, the CDR3 is TGCGCCAGCAGCGACTACTTTGGTACGCCGGGACAGACAGACAATGAGCAGTTCTTC.

V is TRBV7-9 and J is TRBJ1-2; 8 bases agree with TRBD1. V lost 5 bases to trimming and J lost 3 bases; unmatched junction nucleotides: 8. CDR3 size: 15 residues. CDR1 is SEHNR, CDR2 FQNEAQ, per germline (reference sequence). CDR3 amino acids: CASSLGQGADYGYTF. For the CDR3, the DNA is TGTGCCAGCAGCCTAGGACAGGGCGCTGACTATGGCTACACCTTC. The whole variable domain, filled in from reference TRBV7-9 and TRBJ1-2, reads DTGVSQNPRHKITKRGQNVTFRCDPISEHNRLYWYRQTLGQGPEFLTYFQNEAQLEKSRLLSDRFSAERPKGSFSTLEIQRTEQGDSAMYLCASSLGQGADYGYTFGSGTRLTVV.

The genes are TRBV7-9 and TRBJ1-3; unclear D gene. The V end was cut by 7 bases, the J end by 2 bases, with 12 bases between. This CDR3 has 14 amino acids. The germline V gene encodes CDR1 SEHNR and CDR2 FQNEAQ (reference sequence). As DNA, the CDR3 is TGTGCCAGCACACTCCCCGGTACTGGAAACACCATATATTTT. As protein: CASTLPGTGNTIYF.

V and J are TRBV5-1 and TRBJ2-1; 8 positions agree with TRBD1. V gave up 4 bases and J gave up 6 bases; unmatched junction bases: 6. The CDR3 is 14 amino acids. Germline loops: CDR1 SGHRS, CDR2 YFSETQ. The CDR3 loop is CASSLDRALNEQFF. The DNA for the CDR3 is TGCGCCAGCAGCCTGGACAGGGCCCTCAATGAGCAGTTCTTC.